This T cell receptor (beta chain) was recovered during a study of cytomegalovirus exposure and HLA in healthy donors. Points from the study as a whole: In vitro experiments confirmed that a few CMV-associated chains were specific for CMV antigens. Analyzed later, most CMV-associated TCR beta chains appeared HLA-restricted. Listed as cytomegalovirus-associated were more than 150 TCR beta chains.

Worth noting for this clone: Its antigen is unidentified.

V was clipped by 0 bases and J by 0 bases, with 6 bases between them. This CDR3 is 15 amino acids long. CDR1 and CDR2 from the germline V gene are SGHRS and YFSETQ. The primer mix had 60 Vbeta and 13 Jbeta primers. Method: immunoSEQ multiplex PCR; TCRdb's copy keeps in-frame clones and lacks some. The sample table includes around 71,000 clones. This chain links TRBV5-1 with TRBJ2-2; no firm D call. Source material: PBMCs. This receptor was taken from a woman aged 25-40 years in good health and CMV-seronegative. CDR3 DNA sequence: TGCGCCAGCAGCTTGGGACACGCGAACACCGGGGAGCTGTTTTTT. Translation gives CASSLGHANTGELFF.